This is a list of T cell receptor beta chains from one sample in a study of radiation and T cells in renal cell carcinoma. The protocol was immunoSEQ multiplex PCR, while the TCRdb copy is restricted to in-frame clones and leaves out a portion. This sample has roughly 120,000 clones; approximately 78% occur once, and the top ten carry less than 2.5%. Sequenced material: blood, taken from a patient whose treatment included radiotherapy and nephrectomy. The receptors come from a woman aged 55-75 years with renal cell carcinoma. CDR3s include the opening cysteine and the closing phenylalanine or tryptophan. A D gene is named only where the DNA matches it firmly. Rows may omit the clone size; those that give it use once, few, many or a size class.

TRBJ1-1 | . | . | TRBV7-3 | CASSFAEETEAFF | TGTGCCAGCAGCTTTGCCGAAGAAACTGAAGCTTTCTTT
TRBJ2-7 | . | . | TRBV9 | CASSAGVGASEQYF | TGTGCCAGCAGCGCCGGGGTGGGGGCTAGCGAGCAGTACTTC
TRBJ1-5 | . | . | TRBV19 | CASSTNRPLGGSGNQPQHF | TGTGCCAGTAGCACCAACAGGCCCCTCGGGGGGTCGGGCAATCAGCCCCAGCATTTT
TRBJ1-4 | . | . | TRBV6-6 | CASRSGATNEKLFF | TGTGCCAGCAGGTCAGGAGCAACTAATGAAAAACTGTTTTTT
TRBJ1-1 | . | few | TRBV5-1 | CASSLIGTDTEAFF | TGCGCCAGCAGCTTGATAGGGACGGACACTGAAGCTTTCTTT
TRBJ1-5 | TRBD1 | . | TRBV19 | CASSTRDRGDRGPQHF | TGTGCCAGTAGTACCCGGGACAGGGGTGACCGGGGGCCCCAGCATTTT
TRBJ2-7 | . | . | TRBV7-9 | CASSSDGFYEQYF | TGTGCCAGCAGCTCCGACGGGTTCTACGAGCAGTACTTC
TRBJ1-4 | . | few | TRBV19 | CASRNGPNEKLFF | TGTGCCAGTAGGAACGGACCTAATGAAAAACTGTTTTTT
TRBJ2-1 | . | . | TRBV2 | CASTETPNEQFF | TGTGCCAGCACCGAGACTCCCAATGAGCAGTTCTTC
TRBJ1-5 | TRBD1 | . | TRBV19 | CASSIETGTGNQPQHF | TGTGCCAGTAGTATTGAGACCGGGACAGGCAATCAGCCCCAGCATTTT
TRBJ1-2 | TRBD1 | . | TRBV6-1 | CASKPLTGNYGYTF | TGTGCCAGCAAACCCCTGACAGGGAACTATGGCTACACCTTC
TRBJ1-1 | . | . | TRBV4-1 | CASSPTQGVNTEAFF | TGCGCCAGCAGTCCTACCCAGGGCGTGAACACTGAAGCTTTCTTT
TRBJ2-7 | . | . | TRBV20-1 | CSAQREYEQYF | TGCAGTGCCCAACGGGAGTACGAGCAGTACTTC
TRBJ2-5 | . | . | TRBV5-1 | CASSLIGGGPKETQYF | TGCGCCAGCAGCTTAATAGGCGGGGGCCCCAAAGAGACCCAGTACTTC
TRBJ2-5 | . | once | TRBV7-2 | CASSPRGGTETQYF | TGTGCCAGCAGCCCCAGGGGCGGCACAGAGACCCAGTACTTC
TRBJ1-1 | TRBD1 | . | TRBV11-2 | CASRHADRGPTEAFF | TGTGCCAGCAGACACGCGGACAGGGGGCCCACTGAAGCTTTCTTT
TRBJ2-7 | . | . | TRBV5-1 | CASSLRDAYEQYF | TGCGCCAGCAGCCTCCGGGACGCCTACGAGCAGTACTTC
TRBJ2-1 | . | . | TRBV6-4 | CASRVTRRGQFF | TGTGCCAGCAGGGTGACCCGGCGGGGGCAGTTCTTC
TRBJ1-6 | . | few | TRBV4-1 | CASSRANSPLHF | TGCGCCAGCAGCCGAGCTAATTCACCCCTCCACTTT
TRBJ1-4 | . | . | TRBV6-5 | CASSQVSGEKLFF | TGTGCCAGCAGTCAGGTCTCCGGCGAAAAACTGTTTTTT
TRBJ1-1 | . | . | TRBV5-4 | CASSLAGAGLNTEAFF | TGTGCCAGCAGCTTGGCCGGGGCAGGGCTGAACACTGAAGCTTTCTTT
TRBJ1-3 | TRBD1 | . | TRBV18 | CASSPLITGQGRGNTIYF | TGTGCCAGCTCACCGTTAATCACGGGACAGGGAAGAGGGAACACCATATATTTT
TRBJ1-5 | TRBD1 | . | TRBV6-5 | CASGRDRGSQPQHF | TGTGCCAGCGGCCGGGACAGGGGAAGTCAGCCCCAGCATTTT
TRBJ2-5 | TRBD1 | . | TRBV18 | CASSPTDRGKETQYF | TGTGCCAGCTCACCAACGGACAGGGGAAAAGAGACCCAGTACTTC
TRBJ2-1 | . | . | TRBV6-1 | CASSTTRGNEQFF | TGTGCCAGCAGTACAACGAGGGGCAATGAGCAGTTCTTC
TRBJ1-1 | . | few | TRBV7-2 | CASSSTGIRNTEAFF | TGTGCCAGCAGCTCGACGGGTATCCGGAACACTGAAGCTTTCTTT
TRBJ1-6 | TRBD1 | . | TRBV28 | CASSGGGGSPLHF | TGTGCCAGTTCAGGGGGCGGGGGATCACCCCTCCACTTT
TRBJ2-1 | . | . | TRBV6-4 | CASSVSSDLYNEQFF | TGTGCCAGCAGCGTTAGTAGCGATCTCTACAATGAGCAGTTCTTC
TRBJ2-7 | . | few | TRBV19 | CASSQGGTPYYEQYF | TGTGCCAGTAGTCAGGGTGGGACACCTTACTACGAGCAGTACTTC
TRBJ1-2 | . | . | TRBV9 | CASSDAPRDGGYGYTF | TGTGCCAGCAGCGACGCACCCCGGGACGGGGGCTATGGCTACACCTTC
TRBJ1-2 | . | few | TRBV25-1 | CASSEGGQFYGYTF | TGTGCCAGCAGTGAAGGAGGACAGTTCTATGGCTACACCTTC
TRBJ2-1 | TRBD2 | . | TRBV5-4 | CASSLMAGGLNEQFF | TGTGCCAGCAGCTTGATGGCGGGAGGGCTGAATGAGCAGTTCTTC
TRBJ1-6 | . | . | TRBV6-6 | CASSYNPRDSPLHF | TGTGCCAGCAGTTACAATCCTAGGGACTCACCCCTCCACTTT
TRBJ2-7 | . | . | TRBV11-2 | CASSLDRGEQYF | TGTGCCAGCAGCTTAGACAGGGGAGAGCAGTACTTC
TRBJ1-1 | . | . | TRBV7-2 | CASSLAGAPEAFF | TGTGCCAGCAGCTTAGCAGGCGCCCCCGAAGCTTTCTTT
TRBJ1-5 | TRBD1 | . | TRBV2 | CASGGTGGLGNQPQHF | TGTGCCAGCGGGGGGACAGGGGGCTTAGGGAATCAGCCCCAGCATTTT
TRBJ2-1 | . | . | TRBV28 | CASSSQTTGQIYNEQFF | TGTGCCAGCAGTTCCCAAACCACAGGCCAGATATACAATGAGCAGTTCTTC
TRBJ1-6 | . | once | TRBV6-6 | CASSYSVSDSPLHF | TGTGCCAGCAGTTACTCCGTCTCGGATTCACCCCTCCACTTT
TRBJ1-3 | . | . | TRBV7-9 | CASSSFRPGRGSGNTIYF | TGTGCCAGCAGTTCGTTCCGACCGGGACGAGGCTCTGGAAACACCATATATTTT
TRBJ2-7 | . | . | TRBV28 | CATSEGTADYEQYF | TGTGCCACCAGCGAGGGGACCGCCGATTACGAGCAGTACTTC
TRBJ1-2 | . | . | TRBV9 | CASSPEGTYEGYTF | TGTGCCAGCAGCCCCGAAGGGACATATGAGGGCTACACCTTC
TRBJ2-7 | . | . | TRBV5-8 | CASSLGQGPYEQYF | TGTGCCAGCAGCTTGGGCCAGGGGCCCTACGAGCAGTACTTC
TRBJ2-2 | . | . | TRBV7-3 | CASRSTTNTGELFF | TGTGCCAGCAGGTCAACTACGAACACCGGGGAGCTGTTTTTT
TRBJ1-4 | . | . | TRBV25-1 | CASSEFYDTGANEKLFF | TGTGCCAGCAGTGAATTCTACGATACGGGGGCTAATGAAAAACTGTTTTTT
TRBJ2-1 | TRBD1 | . | TRBV4-1 | CASSQDPGQGFNEQFF | TGCGCCAGCAGCCAAGATCCGGGACAGGGCTTCAATGAGCAGTTCTTC
TRBJ1-2 | TRBD1 | . | TRBV28 | CASSILQGAGNYGYTF | TGTGCCAGCAGCATACTGCAGGGGGCTGGTAACTATGGCTACACCTTC
TRBJ2-1 | TRBD2 | . | TRBV6-5 | CASKAGGAYNEQFF | TGTGCCAGCAAAGCGGGAGGGGCGTACAATGAGCAGTTCTTC